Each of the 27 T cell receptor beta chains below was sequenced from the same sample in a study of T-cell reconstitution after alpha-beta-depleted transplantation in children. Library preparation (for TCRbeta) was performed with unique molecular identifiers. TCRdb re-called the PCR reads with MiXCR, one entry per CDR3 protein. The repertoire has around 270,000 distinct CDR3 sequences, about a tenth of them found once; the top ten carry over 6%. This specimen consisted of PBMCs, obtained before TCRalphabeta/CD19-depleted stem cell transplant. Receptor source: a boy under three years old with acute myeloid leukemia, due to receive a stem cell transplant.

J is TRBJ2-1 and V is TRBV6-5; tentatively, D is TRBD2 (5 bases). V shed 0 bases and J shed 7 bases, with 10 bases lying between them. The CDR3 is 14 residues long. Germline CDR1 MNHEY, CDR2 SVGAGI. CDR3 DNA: TGTGCCAGCAGTTACTCAAGTTCGGGGAATGAGCAGTTCTTC. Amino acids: CASSYSSSGNEQFF.

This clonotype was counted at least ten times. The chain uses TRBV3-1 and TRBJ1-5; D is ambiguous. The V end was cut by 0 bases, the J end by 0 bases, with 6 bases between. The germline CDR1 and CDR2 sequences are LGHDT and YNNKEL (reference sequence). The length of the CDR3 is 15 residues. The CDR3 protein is CASSQDRLSNQPQHF. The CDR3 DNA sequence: TGTGCCAGCAGCCAAGATCGCCTTAGCAATCAGCCCCAGCATTTT.

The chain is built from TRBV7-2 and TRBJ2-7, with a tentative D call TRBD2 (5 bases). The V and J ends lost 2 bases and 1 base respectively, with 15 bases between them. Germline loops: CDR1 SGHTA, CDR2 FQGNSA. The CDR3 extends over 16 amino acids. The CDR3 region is CASSLTGNPPSYEQYF. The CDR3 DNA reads TGTGCCAGCAGCTTAACGGGGAACCCCCCTTCCTACGAGCAGTACTTC.

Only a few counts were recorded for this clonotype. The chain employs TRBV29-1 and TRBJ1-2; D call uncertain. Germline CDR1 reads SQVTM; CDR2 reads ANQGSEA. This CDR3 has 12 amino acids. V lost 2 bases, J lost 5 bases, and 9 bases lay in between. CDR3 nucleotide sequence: TGCAGCGTTGAATCCGGTGGGTATGGCTACACCTTC. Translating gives CSVESGGYGYTF.

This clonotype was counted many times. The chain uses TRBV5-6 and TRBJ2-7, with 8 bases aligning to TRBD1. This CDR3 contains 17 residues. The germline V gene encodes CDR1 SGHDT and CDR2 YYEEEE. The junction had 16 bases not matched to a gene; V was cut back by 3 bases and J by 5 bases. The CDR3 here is CASSSLVGSGGGDEQYF. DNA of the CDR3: TGTGCCAGCAGCTCACTTGTGGGGTCAGGGGGCGGGGACGAGCAGTACTTC.

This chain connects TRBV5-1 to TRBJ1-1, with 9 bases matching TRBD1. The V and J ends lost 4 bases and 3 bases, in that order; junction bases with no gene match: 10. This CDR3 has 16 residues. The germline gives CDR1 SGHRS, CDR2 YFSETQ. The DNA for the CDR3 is TGCGCCAGCAGCCCCCTAGGGACAGGGAGAGACACTGAAGCTTTCTTT. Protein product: CASSPLGTGRDTEAFF.

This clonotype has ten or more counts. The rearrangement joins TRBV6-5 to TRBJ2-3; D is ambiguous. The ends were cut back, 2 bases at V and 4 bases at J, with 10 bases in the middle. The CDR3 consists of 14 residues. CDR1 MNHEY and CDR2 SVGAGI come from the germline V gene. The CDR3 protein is CASSYRPEADTQYF. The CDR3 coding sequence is TGTGCCAGCAGTTACCGGCCAGAAGCAGATACGCAGTATTTT.

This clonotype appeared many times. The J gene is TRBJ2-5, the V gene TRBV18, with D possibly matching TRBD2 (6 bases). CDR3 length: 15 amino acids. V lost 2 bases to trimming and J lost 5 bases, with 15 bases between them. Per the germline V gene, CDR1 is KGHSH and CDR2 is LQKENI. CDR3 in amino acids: CASSPSQAGLETQYF. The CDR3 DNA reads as TGTGCCAGCTCACCAAGTCAGGCGGGGCTGGAGACCCAGTACTTC.

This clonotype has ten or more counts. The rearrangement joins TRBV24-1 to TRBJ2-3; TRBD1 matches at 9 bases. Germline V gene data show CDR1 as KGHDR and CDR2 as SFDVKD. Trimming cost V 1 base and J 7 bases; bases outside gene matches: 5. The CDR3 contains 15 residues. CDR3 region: CATSDFGTGWNTQYF. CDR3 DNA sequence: TGTGCCACCAGTGATTTTGGGACAGGGTGGAATACGCAGTATTTT.

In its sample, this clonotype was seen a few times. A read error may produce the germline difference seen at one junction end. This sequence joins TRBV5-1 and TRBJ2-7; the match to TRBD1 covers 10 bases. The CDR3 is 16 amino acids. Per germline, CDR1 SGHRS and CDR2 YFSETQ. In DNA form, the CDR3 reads TGCGCCAGCAGCTTGACCACCCGGGACAGGGGATACGGGCAGTACTTC. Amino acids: CASSLTTRDRGYGQYF.

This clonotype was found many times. The CDR3 DNA reads as TGTGCCAGCAGCATCCGGGACTATAGCAATGAGCAGTTCTTC. As protein: CASSIRDYSNEQFF. This chain connects TRBV27 to TRBJ2-1; TRBD2 matches 7 bases. The CDR3 runs to 14 residues. J gave up 6 bases and V 6 bases, and 8 bases lay outside the gene matches. CDR1 is MNHEY and CDR2 is SMNVEV in the germline V gene (reference sequence).

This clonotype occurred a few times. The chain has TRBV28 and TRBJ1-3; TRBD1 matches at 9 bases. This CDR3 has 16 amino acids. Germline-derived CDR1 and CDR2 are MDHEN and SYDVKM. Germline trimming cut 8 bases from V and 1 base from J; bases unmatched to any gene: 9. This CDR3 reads CASALPGQGSGNTIYF. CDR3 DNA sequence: TGTGCCAGCGCTTTGCCGGGACAGGGTTCTGGAAACACCATATATTTT.

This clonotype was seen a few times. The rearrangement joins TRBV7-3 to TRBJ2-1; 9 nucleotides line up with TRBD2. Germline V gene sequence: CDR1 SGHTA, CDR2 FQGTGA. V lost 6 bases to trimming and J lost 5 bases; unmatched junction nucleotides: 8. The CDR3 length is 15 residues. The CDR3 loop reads CASSSLAGPNNEQFF. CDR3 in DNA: TGTGCCAGCAGTTCCCTAGCGGGACCAAACAATGAGCAGTTCTTC.

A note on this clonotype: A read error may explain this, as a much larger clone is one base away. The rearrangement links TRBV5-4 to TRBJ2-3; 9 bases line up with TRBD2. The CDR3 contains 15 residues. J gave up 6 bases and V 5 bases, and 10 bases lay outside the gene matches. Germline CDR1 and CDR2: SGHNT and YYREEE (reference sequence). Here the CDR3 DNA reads TGTGCCAGCAGGCTCACTAGCGGGTGGAGTGATACGCAGTATTTT. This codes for CASRLTSGWSDTQYF.

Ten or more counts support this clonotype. The CDR3 reads CASSPGGPLAKNIQYF. The DNA for the CDR3 is TGTGCCAGCAGCCCGGGGGGACCGTTAGCCAAAAACATTCAGTACTTC. The rearrangement uses TRBV7-2 and TRBJ2-4, with 7 bases lining up with TRBD2. The ends lost 5 bases at V and 0 bases at J; junction bases unmatched: 7. The CDR3 loop spans 16 amino acids. The germline V gene has CDR1 SGHTA and CDR2 FQGNSA.

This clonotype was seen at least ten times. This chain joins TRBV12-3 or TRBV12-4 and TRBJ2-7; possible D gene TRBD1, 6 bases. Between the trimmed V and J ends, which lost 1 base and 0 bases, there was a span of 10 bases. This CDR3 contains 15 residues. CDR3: CASSLGTVISYEQYF. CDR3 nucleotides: TGTGCCAGCAGTTTAGGGACAGTGATCTCCTACGAGCAGTACTTC.

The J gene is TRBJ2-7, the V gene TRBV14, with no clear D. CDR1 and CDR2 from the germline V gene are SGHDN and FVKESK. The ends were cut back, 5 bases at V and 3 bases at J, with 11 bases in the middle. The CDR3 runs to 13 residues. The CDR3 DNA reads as TGTGCCAGCAGCTTAAGGCTAAACTACGAGCAGTACTTC. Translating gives CASSLRLNYEQYF.

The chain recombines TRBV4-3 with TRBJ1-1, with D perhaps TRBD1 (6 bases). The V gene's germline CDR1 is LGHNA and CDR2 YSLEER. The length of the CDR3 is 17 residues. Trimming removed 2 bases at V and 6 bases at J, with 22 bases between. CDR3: CASSQQAIRQERSEAFF. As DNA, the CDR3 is TGCGCCAGCAGCCAACAGGCCATCCGACAGGAGAGGTCTGAAGCTTTCTTT.

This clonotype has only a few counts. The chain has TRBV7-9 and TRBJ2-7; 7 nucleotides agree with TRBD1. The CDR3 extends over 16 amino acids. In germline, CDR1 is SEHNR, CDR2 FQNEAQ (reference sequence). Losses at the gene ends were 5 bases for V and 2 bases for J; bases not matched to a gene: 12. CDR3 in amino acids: CASSRATGPTTYEQYF. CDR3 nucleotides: TGTGCCAGCAGCCGCGCGACAGGGCCTACCACCTACGAGCAGTACTTC.

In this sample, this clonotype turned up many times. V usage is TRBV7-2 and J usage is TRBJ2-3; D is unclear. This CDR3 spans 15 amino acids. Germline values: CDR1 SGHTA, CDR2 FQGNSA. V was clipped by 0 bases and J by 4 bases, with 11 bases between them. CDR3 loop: CASSLATYFSDTQYF. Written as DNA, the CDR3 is TGTGCCAGCAGCTTAGCTACGTATTTTTCAGATACGCAGTATTTT.

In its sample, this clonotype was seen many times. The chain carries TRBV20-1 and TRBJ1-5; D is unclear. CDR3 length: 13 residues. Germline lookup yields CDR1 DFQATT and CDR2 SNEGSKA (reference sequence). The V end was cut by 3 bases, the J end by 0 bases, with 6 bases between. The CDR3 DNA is TGCAGTGCTAGGAGAGGTAGCAATCAGCCCCAGCATTTT. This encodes CSARRGSNQPQHF.

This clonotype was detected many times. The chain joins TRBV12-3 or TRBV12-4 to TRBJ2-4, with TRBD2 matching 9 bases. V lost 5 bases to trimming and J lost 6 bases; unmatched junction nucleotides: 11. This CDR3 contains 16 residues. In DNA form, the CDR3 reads TGTGCCAGCAGTCCTCGGGGTAGCGGGGGAGGAAACATTCAGTACTTC. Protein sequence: CASSPRGSGGGNIQYF.

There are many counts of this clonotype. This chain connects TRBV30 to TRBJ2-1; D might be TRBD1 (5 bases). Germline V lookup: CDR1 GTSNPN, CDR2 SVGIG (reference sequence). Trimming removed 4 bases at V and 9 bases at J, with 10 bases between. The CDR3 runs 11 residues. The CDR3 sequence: CAWKGWGEQFF. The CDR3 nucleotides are TGTGCCTGGAAGGGGTGGGGTGAGCAGTTCTTC. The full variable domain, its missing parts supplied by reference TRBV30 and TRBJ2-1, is SQTIHQWPATLVQPVGSPLSLECTVEGTSNPNLYWYRQAAGRGLQLLFYSVGIGQISSEVPQNLSASRPQDRQFILSSKKLLLSDSGFYLCAWKGWGEQFFGPGTRLTVL.

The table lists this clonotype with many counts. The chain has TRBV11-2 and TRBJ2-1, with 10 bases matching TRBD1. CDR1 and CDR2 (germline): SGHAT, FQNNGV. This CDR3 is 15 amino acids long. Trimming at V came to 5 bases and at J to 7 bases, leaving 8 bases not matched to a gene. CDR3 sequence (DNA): TGTGCCAGCAGCCAGTGGGACAGGGGCAGAAATGAGCAGTTCTTC. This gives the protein CASSQWDRGRNEQFF.

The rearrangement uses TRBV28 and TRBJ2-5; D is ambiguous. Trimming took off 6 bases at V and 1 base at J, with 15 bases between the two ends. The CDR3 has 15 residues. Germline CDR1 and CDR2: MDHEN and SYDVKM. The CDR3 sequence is CASSPQLKSQETQYF. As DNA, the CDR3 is TGTGCCAGCAGCCCCCAGCTAAAAAGCCAAGAGACCCAGTACTTC.

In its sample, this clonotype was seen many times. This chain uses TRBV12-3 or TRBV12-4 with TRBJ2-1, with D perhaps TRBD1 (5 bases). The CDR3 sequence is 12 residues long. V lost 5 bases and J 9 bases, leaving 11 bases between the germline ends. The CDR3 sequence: CASSGAELEQFF. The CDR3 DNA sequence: TGTGCCAGCAGTGGGGCCGAGCTTGAGCAGTTCTTC.

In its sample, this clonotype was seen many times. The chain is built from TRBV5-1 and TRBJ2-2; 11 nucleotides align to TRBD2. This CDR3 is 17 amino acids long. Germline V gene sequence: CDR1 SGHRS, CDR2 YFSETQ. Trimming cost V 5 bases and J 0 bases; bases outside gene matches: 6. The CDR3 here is CASSSSGRSSNTGELFF. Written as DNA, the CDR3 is TGCGCCAGCAGTTCTAGCGGGAGGTCTTCGAACACCGGGGAGCTGTTTTTT. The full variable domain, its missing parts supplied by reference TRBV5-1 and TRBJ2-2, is KAGVTQTPRYLIKTRGQQVTLSCSPISGHRSVSWYQQTPGQGLQFLFEYFSETQRNKGNFPGRFSGRQFSNSRSEMNVSTLELGDSALYLCASSSSGRSSNTGELFFGEGSRLTVL.